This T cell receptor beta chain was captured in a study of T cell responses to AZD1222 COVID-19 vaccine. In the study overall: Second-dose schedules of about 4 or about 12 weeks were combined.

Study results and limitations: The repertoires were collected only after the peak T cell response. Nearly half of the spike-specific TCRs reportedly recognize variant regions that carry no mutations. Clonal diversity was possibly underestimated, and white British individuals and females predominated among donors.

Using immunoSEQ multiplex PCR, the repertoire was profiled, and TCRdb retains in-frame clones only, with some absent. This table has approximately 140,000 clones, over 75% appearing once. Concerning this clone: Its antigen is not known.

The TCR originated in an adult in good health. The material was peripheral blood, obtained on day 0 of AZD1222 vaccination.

The CDR3 sequence: CASSLKGAYNEQFF. The CDR3 DNA reads as TGTGCCAGCAGCTTGAAGGGGGCTTACAATGAGCAGTTCTTC. This chain uses TRBV5-6 with TRBJ2-1, with TRBD1 matching over 7 bases. Trimming removed 1 base from V and 4 bases from J; junction bases left unmatched: 2. The CDR3 runs to 14 residues. Germline V gives CDR1 SGHDT, CDR2 YYEEEE.